This TCR beta chain was recovered during a study of neurological immune-mediated disorders. Study-wide results and caveats: Whereas HTLV-1-associated myelopathy showed the most TCR clonal expansion, multiple sclerosis showed the least, with levels below those of healthy controls.

PBMCs stored at -80 C, 2 million in total, were the source of the unsorted libraries. TCRdb called the 5' RACE reads again in MiXCR, with one record for every CDR3 protein. The sample includes tens of thousands of distinct CDR3 sequences, roughly 14% of them seen just once. This clonotype has a count of ten or more. The antigen remains unidentified. Trimming took 7 bases from V and 1 from J; bases not matched to a gene: 9. From germline, CDR1 is DFQATT and CDR2 SNEGSKA (reference sequence). There are 15 residues in the CDR3. This sequence originates from a woman aged 50 to 65 with HTLV-1-associated myelopathy (HAM/TSP). Sequences were obtained from PBMCs. This sequence joins TRBV20-1 and TRBJ2-4; 8 bases line up with TRBD2. CDR3 DNA sequence: TGCAGTGGTCGCGACGGGGGGGCGGCCAAAAACATTCAGTACTTC. It is translated as CSGRDGGAAKNIQYF.